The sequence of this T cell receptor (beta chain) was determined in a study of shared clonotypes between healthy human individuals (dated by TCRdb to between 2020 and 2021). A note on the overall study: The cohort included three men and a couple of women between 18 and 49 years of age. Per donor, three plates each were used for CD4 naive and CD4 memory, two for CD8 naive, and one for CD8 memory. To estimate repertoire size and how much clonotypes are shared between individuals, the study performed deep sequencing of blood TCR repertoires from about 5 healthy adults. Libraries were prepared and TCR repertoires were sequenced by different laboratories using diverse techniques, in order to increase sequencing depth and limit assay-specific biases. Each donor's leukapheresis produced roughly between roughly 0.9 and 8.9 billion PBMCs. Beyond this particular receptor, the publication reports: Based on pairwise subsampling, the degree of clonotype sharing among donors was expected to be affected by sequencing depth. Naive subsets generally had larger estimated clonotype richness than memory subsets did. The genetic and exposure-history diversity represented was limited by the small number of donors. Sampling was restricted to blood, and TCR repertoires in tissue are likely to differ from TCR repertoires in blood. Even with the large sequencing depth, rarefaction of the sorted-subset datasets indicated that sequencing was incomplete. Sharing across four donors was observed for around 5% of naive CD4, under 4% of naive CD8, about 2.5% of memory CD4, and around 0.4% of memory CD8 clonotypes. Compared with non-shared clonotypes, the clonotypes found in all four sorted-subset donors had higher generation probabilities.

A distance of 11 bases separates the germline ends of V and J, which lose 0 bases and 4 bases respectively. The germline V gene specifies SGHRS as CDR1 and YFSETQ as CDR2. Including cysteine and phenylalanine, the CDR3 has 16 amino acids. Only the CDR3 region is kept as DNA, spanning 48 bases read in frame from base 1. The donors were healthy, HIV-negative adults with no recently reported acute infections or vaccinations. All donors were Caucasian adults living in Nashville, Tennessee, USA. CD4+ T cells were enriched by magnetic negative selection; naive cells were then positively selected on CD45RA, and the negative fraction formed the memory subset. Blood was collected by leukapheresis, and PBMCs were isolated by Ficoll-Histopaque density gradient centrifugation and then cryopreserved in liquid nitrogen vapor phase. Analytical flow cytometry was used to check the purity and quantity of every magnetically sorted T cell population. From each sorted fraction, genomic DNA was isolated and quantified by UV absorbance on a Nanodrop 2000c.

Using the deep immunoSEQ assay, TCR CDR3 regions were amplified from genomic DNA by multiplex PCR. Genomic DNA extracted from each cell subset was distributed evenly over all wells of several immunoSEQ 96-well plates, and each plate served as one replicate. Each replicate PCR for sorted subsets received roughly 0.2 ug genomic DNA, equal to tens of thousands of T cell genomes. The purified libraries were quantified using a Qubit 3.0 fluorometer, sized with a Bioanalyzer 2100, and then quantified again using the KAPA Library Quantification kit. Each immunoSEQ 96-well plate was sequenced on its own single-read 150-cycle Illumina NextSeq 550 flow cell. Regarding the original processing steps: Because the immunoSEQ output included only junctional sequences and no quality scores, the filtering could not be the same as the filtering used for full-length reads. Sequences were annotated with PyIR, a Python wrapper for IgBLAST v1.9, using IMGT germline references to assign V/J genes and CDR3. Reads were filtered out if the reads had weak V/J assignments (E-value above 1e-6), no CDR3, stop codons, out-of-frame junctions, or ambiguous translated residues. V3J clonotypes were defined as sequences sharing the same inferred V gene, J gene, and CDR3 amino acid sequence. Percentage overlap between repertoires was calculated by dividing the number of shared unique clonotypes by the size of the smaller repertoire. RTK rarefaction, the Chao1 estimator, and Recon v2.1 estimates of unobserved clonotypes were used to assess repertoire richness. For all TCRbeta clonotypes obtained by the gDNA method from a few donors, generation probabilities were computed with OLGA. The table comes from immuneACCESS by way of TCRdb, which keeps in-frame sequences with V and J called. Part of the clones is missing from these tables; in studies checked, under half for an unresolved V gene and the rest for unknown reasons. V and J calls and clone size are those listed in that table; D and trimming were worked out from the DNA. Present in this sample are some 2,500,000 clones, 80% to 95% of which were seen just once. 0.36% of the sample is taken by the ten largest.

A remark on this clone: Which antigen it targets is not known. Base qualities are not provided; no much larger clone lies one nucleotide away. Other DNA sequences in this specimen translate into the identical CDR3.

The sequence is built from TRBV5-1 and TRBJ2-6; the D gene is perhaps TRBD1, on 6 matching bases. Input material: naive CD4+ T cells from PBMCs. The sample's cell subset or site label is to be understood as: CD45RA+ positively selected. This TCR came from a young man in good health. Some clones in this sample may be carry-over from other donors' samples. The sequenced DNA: TGCGCCAGCAGCTTGGACAGGGTTTCCGGGGCCAACGTCCTGACTTTC. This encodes CASSLDRVSGANVLTF.